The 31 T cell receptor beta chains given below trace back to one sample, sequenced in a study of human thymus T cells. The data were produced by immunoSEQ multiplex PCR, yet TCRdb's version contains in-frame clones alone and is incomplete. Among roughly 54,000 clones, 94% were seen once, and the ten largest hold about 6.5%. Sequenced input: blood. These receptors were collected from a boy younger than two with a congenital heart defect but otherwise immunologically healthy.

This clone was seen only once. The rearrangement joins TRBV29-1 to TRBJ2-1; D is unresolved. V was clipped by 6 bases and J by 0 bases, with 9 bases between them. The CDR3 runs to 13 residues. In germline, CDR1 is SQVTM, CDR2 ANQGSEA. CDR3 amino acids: CSVGISSYNEQFF. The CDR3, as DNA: TGCAGCGTGGGAATCAGCTCCTACAATGAGCAGTTCTTC.

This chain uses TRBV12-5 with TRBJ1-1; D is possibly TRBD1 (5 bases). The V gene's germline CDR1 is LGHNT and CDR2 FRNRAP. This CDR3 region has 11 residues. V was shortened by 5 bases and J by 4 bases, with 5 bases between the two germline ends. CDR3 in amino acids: CASGQGTEAFF. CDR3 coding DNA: TGTGCTAGTGGTCAGGGCACTGAAGCTTTCTTT.

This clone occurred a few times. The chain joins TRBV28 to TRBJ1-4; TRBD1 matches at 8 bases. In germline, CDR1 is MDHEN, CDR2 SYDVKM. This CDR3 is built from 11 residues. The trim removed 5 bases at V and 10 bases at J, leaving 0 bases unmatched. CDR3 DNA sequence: TGTGCCAGCAGTGGACAGGGAAAACTGTTTTTT. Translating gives CASSGQGKLFF.

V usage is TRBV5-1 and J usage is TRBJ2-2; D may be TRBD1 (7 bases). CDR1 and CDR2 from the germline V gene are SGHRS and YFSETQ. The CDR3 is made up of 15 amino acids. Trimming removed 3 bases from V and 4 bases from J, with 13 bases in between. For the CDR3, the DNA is TGCGCCAGCAGCTCACGACAGGGAGGCACCGGGGAGCTGTTTTTT. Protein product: CASSSRQGGTGELFF.

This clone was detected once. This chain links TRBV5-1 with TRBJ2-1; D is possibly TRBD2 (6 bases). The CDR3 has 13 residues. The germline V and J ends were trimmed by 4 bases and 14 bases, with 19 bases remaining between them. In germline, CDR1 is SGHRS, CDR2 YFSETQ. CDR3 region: CASSPDPGTDKFF. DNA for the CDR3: TGCGCCAGCAGCCCAGACCCCGGGACTGACAAGTTCTTC.

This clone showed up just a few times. The CDR3 nucleotides are TGTGCCAGTAGTGAATGGACAGGGCATACTGAAGCTTTCTTT. Its translation is CASSEWTGHTEAFF. The rearrangement uses TRBV19 and TRBJ1-1; 8 nucleotides line up with TRBD1. This CDR3 is built from 14 residues. CDR1 and CDR2 from the germline V gene are LNHDA and SQIVND (reference sequence). V lost 5 bases to trimming and J lost 5 bases; unmatched junction nucleotides: 7.

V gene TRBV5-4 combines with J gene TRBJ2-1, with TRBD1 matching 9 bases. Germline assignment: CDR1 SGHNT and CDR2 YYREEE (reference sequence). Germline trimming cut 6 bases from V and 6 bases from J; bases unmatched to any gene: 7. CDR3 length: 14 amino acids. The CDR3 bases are TGTGCCAGCACCCCGACAGGGGGGCGCAATGAGCAGTTCTTC. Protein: CASTPTGGRNEQFF.

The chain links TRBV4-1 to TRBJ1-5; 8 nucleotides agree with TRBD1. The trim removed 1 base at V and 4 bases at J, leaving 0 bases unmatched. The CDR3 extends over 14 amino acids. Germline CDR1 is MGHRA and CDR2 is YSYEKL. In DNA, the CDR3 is TGCGCCAGCAGCCAAGGACAGGGGAATCAGCCCCAGCATTTT. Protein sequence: CASSQGQGNQPQHF.

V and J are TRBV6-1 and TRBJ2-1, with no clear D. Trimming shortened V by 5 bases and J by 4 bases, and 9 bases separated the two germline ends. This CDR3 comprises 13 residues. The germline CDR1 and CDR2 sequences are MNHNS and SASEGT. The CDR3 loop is CASSPSKYNEQFF. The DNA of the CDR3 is TGTGCCAGCAGTCCCAGTAAATACAATGAGCAGTTCTTC.

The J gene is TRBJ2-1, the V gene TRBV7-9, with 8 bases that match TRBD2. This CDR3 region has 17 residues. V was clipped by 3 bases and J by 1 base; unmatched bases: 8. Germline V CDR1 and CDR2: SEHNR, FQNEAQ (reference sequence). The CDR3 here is CASSFHGGAGSYNEQFF. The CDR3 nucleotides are TGTGCCAGCAGCTTTCACGGGGGGGCCGGATCCTACAATGAGCAGTTCTTC.

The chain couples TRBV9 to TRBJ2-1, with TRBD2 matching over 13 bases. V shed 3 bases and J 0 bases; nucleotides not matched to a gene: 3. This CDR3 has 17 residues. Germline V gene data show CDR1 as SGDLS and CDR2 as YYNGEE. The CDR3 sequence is CASSATSGGSSYNEQFF. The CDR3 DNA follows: TGTGCCAGCAGCGCGACTAGCGGGGGGAGCTCCTACAATGAGCAGTTCTTC.

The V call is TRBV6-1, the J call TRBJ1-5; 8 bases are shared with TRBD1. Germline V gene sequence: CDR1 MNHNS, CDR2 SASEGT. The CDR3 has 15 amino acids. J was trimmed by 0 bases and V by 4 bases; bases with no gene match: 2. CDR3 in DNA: TGTGCCAGCAGTGCGACAGGGGCTAGCAATCAGCCCCAGCATTTT. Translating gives CASSATGASNQPQHF.

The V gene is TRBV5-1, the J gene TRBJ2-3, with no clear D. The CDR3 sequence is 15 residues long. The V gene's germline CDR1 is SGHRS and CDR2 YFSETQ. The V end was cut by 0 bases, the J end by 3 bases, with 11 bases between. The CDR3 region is CASSLAVSRTDTQYF. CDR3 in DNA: TGCGCCAGCAGCTTGGCAGTTAGCAGAACAGATACGCAGTATTTT.

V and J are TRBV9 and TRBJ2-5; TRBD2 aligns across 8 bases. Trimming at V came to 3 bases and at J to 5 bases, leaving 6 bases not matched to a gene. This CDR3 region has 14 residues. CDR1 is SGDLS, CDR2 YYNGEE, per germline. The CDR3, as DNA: TGTGCCAGCAGCGGCGGGGGGCCGGGGGAGACCCAGTACTTC. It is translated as CASSGGGPGETQYF.

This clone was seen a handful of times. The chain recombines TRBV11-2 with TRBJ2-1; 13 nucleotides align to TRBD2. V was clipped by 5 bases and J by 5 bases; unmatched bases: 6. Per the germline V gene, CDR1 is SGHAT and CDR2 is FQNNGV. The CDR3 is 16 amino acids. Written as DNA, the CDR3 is TGTGCCAGCAGCCCGAGGACTAGCGGGAGTCACAATGAGCAGTTCTTC. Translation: CASSPRTSGSHNEQFF.

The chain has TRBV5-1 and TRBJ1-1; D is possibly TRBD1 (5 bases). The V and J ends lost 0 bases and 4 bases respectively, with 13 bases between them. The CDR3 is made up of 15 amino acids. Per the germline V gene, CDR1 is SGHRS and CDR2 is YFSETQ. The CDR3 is CASSLAGEDSTEAFF. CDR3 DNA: TGCGCCAGCAGCTTGGCGGGGGAGGACTCCACTGAAGCTTTCTTT. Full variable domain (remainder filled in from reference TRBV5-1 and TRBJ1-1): KAGVTQTPRYLIKTRGQQVTLSCSPISGHRSVSWYQQTPGQGLQFLFEYFSETQRNKGNFPGRFSGRQFSNSRSEMNVSTLELGDSALYLCASSLAGEDSTEAFFGQGTRLTVV.

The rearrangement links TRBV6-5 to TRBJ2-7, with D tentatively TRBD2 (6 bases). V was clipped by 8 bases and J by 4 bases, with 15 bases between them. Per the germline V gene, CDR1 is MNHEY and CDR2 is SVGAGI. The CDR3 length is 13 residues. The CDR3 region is CASGGLAPYEQYF. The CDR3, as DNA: TGTGCCAGCGGGGGACTGGCGCCTTACGAGCAGTACTTC.

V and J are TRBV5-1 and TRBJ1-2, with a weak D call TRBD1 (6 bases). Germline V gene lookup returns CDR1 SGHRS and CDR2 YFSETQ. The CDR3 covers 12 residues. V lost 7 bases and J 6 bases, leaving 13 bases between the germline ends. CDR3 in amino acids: CASSSGGHGYTF. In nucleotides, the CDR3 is TGCGCCAGCTCTAGTGGGGGGCATGGCTACACCTTC.

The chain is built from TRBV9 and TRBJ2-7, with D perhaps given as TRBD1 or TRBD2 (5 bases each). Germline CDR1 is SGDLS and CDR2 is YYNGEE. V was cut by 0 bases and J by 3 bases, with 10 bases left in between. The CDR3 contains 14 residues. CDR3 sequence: CASSVGGAGYEQYF. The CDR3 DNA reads TGTGCCAGCAGCGTAGGGGGCGCGGGCTACGAGCAGTACTTC.

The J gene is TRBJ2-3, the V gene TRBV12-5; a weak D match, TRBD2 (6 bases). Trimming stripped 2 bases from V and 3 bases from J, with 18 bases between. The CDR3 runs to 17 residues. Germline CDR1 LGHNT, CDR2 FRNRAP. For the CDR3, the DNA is TGTGCTAGTGGTTTGTTCGGACTAAGCCGAGGGACAGATACGCAGTATTTT. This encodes CASGLFGLSRGTDTQYF.

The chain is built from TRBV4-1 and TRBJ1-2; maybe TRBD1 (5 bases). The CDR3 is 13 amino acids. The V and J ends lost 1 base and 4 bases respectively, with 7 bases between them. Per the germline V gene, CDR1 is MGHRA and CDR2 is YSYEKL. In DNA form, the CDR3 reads TGCGCCAGCAGCCAAGGAGGGGCCTATGGCTACACCTTC. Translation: CASSQGGAYGYTF.

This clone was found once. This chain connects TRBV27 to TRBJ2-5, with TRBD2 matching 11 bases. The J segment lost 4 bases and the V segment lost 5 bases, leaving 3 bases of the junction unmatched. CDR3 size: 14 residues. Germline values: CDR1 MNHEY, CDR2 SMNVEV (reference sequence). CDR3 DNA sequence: TGTGCCAGCAGTCTTAGCGGGGGGGCAGAGACCCAGTACTTC. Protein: CASSLSGGAETQYF.

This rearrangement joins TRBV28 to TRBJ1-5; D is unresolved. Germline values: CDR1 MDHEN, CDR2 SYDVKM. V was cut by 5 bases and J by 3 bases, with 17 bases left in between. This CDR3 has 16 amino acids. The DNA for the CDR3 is TGTGCCAGCAGTCCCTACAGTGGAGGGCTCAATCAGCCCCAGCATTTT. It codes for CASSPYSGGLNQPQHF.

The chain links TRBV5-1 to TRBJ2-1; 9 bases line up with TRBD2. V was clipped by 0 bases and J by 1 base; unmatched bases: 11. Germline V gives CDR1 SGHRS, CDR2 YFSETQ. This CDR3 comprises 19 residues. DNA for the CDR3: TGCGCCAGCAGCTTGGCGGGCGGGAGGGCCGCAGGGTCCTACAATGAGCAGTTCTTC. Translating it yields CASSLAGGRAAGSYNEQFF.

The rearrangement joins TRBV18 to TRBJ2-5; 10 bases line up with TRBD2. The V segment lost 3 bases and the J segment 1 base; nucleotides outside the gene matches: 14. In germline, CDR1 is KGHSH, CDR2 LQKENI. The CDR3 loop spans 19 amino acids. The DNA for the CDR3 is TGTGCCAGCTCACCGCTTACTAGCGGGGTGGCCTACCCCCAAGAGACCCAGTACTTC. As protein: CASSPLTSGVAYPQETQYF. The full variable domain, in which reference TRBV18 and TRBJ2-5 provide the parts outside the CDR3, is NAGVMQNPRHLVRRRGQEARLRCSPMKGHSHVYWYRQLPEEGLKFMVYLQKENIIDESGMPKERFSAEFPKEGPSILRIQQVVRGDSAAYFCASSPLTSGVAYPQETQYFGPGTRLLVL.

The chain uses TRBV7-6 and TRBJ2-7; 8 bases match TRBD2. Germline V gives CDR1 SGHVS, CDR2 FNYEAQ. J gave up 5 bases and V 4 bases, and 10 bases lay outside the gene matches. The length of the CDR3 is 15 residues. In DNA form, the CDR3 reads TGTGCCAGCAGCTCCTCGGCGGGAGGTGCGGACGAGCAGTACTTC. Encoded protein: CASSSSAGGADEQYF.

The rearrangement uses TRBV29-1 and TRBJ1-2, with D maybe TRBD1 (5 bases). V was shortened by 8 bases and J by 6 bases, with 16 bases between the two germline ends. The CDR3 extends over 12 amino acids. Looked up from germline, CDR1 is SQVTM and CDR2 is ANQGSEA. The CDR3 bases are TGCAGCTCCCGGGACTGGCAGGATGGCTACACCTTC. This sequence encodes CSSRDWQDGYTF.

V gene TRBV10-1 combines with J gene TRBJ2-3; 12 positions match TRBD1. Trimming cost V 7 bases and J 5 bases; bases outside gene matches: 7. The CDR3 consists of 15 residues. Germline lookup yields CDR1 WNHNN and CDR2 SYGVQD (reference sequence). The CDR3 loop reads CASKRDRGPRDTQYF. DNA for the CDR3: TGCGCCAGCAAGCGGGACAGGGGGCCCAGAGATACGCAGTATTTT.

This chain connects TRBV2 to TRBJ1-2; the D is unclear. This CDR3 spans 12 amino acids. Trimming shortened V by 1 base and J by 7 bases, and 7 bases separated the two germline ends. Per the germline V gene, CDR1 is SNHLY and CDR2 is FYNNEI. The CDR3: CASSEGAAGYTF. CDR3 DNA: TGTGCCAGCAGTGAAGGGGCGGCTGGCTACACCTTC.

CDR3: CASSQVPNSPLHF. DNA for the CDR3: TGCGCCAGCAGCCAGGTTCCTAATTCACCCCTCCACTTT. The chain couples TRBV4-1 to TRBJ1-6; no clear D gene. V lost 3 bases to trimming and J lost 6 bases, with 6 bases between them. Germline CDR1 is MGHRA and CDR2 is YSYEKL. The CDR3 is 13 amino acids.

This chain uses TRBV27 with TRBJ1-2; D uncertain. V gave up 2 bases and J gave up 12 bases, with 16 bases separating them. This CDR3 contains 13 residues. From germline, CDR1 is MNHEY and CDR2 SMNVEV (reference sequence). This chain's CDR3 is CASSLTAGSRDTF. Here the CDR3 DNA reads TGTGCCAGCAGTTTAACAGCGGGGAGTCGTGACACCTTC.